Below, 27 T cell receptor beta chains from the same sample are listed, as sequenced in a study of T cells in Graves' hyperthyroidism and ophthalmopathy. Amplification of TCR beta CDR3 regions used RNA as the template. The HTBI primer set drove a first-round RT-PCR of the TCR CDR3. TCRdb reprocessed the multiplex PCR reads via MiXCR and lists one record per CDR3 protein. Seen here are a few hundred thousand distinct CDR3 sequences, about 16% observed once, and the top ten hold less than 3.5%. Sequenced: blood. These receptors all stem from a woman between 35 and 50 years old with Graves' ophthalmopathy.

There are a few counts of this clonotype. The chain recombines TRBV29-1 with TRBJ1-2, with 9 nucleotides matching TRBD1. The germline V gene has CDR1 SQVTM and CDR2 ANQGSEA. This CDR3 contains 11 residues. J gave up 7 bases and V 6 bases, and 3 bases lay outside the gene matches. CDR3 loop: CSVAQGAGYTF. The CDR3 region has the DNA TGCAGCGTCGCACAGGGGGCTGGCTACACCTTC.

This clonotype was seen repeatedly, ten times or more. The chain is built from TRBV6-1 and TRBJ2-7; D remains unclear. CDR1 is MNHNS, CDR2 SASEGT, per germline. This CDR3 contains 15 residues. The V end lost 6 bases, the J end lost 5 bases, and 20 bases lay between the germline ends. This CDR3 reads CASRITHGTVDEQYF. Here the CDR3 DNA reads TGTGCCAGCAGAATTACCCACGGAACCGTCGACGAGCAGTACTTC.

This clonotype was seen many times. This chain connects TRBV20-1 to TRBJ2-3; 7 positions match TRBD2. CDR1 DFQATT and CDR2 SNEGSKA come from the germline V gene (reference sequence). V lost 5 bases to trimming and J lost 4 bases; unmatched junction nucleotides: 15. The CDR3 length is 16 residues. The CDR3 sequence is CSAWGGVLAESDTQYF. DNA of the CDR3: TGCAGTGCTTGGGGAGGGGTCCTAGCGGAATCAGATACGCAGTATTTT.

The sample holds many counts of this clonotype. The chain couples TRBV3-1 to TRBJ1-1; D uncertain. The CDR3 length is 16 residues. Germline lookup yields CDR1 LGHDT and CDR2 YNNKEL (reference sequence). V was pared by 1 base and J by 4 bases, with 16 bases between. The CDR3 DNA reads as TGTGCCAGCAGCCAAGGCCGCTTTAGGGCTGCCACTGAAGCTTTCTTT. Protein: CASSQGRFRAATEAFF.

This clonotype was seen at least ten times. CDR3 nucleotides: TGTGCCAGCAGGCCTCTGACTAGCGGGAGGTTTGATGAGCAGTTCTTC. Amino acids: CASRPLTSGRFDEQFF. The chain employs TRBV28 and TRBJ2-1; 13 nucleotides match TRBD2. The CDR3 is 16 amino acids. J lost 8 bases, V lost 6 bases, and 10 bases had no gene match. Germline V gene sequence: CDR1 MDHEN, CDR2 SYDVKM.

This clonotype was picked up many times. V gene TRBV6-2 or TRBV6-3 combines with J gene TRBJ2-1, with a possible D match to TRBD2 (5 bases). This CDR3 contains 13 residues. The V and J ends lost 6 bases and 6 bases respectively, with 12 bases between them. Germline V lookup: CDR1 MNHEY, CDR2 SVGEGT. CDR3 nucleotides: TGTGCCAGCAGGACCCTAGGAGGCAATGAGCAGTTCTTC. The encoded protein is CASRTLGGNEQFF.

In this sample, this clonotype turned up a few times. In DNA form, the CDR3 reads TGTGCCAGTAGACCCCGGCGTGGGAACACTGAAGCTTTCTTT. It yields the protein CASRPRRGNTEAFF. J is TRBJ1-1 and V is TRBV19; D remains unclear. V was pared by 6 bases and J by 1 base, with 12 bases between. This CDR3 is 14 amino acids long. CDR1 and CDR2 from the germline V gene are LNHDA and SQIVND (reference sequence).

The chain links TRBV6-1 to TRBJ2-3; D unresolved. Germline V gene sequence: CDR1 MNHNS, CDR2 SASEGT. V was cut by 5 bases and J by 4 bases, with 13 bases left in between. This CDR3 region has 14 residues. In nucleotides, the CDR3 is TGTGCCAGCAGTTCCGTGGGGTATTCAGATACGCAGTATTTT. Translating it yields CASSSVGYSDTQYF.

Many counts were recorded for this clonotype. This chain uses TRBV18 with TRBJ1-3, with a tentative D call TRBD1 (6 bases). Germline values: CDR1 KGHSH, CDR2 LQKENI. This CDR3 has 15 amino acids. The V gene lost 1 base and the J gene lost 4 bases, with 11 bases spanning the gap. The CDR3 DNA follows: TGTGCCAGCTCACCACAGGTCACAGGGGGAAACACCATATATTTT. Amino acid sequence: CASSPQVTGGNTIYF.

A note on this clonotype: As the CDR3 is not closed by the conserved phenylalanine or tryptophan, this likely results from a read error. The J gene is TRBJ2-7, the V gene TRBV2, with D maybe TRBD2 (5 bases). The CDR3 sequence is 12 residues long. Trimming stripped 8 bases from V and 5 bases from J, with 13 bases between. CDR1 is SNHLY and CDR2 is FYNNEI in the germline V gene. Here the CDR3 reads CASGLARHEQYS. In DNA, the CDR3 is TGTGCCAGCGGGTTAGCGAGACACGAGCAGTACTCC.

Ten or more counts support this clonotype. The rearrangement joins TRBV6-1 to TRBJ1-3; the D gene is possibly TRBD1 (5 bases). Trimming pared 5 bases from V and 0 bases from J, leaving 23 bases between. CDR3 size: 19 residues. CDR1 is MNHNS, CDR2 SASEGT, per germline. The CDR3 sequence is CASSSGLGAGGISGNTIYF. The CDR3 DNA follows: TGTGCCAGCAGTTCCGGACTAGGGGCTGGGGGTATCTCTGGAAACACCATATATTTT.

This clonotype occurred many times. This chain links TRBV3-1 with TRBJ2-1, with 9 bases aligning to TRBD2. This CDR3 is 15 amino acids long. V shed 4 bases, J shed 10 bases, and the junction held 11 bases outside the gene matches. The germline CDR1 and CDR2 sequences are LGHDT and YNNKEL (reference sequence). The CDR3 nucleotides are TGTGCCAGCAGCCGGGGACTAGCCAACGGGGGAGAGCAGTTCTTC. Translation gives CASSRGLANGGEQFF.

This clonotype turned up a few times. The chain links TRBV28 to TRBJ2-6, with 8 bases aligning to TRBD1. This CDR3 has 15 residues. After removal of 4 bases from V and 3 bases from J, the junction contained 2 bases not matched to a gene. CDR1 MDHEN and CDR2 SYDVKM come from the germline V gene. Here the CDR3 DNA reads TGTGCCAGCAGTTCGACAGGGGTTGGGGCCAACGTCCTGACTTTC. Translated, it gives CASSSTGVGANVLTF.

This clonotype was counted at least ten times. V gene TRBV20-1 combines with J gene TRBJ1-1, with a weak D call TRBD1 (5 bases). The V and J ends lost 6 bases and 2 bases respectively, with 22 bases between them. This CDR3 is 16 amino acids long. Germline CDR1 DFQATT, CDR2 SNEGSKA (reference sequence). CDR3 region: CSAPRGNRRANTEAFF. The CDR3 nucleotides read TGCAGTGCCCCCCGGGGAAACAGGAGAGCAAACACTGAAGCTTTCTTT.

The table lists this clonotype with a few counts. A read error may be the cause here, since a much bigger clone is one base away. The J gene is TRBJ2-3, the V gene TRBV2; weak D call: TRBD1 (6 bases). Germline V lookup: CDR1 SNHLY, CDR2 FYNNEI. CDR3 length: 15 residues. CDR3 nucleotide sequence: TGTGCTCTCCCTAAGGGGGAGAGTCTAACAGATACGCAGTATTTT. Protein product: CALPKGESLTDTQYF.

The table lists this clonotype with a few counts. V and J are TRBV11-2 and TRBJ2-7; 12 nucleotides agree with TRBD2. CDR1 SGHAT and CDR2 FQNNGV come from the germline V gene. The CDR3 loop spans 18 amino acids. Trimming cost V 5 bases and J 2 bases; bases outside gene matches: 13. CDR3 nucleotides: TGTGCCAGCAGCGCCCTGACTAGCGGGAGCGGTTATACCTACGAGCAGTACTTC. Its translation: CASSALTSGSGYTYEQYF.

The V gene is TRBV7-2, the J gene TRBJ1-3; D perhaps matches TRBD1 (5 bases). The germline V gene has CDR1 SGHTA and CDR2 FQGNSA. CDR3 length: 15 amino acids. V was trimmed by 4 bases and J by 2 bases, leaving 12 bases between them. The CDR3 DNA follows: TGTGCCAGCAGCTCCCGGGGCCCTCCTGGAAACACCATATATTTT. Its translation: CASSSRGPPGNTIYF.

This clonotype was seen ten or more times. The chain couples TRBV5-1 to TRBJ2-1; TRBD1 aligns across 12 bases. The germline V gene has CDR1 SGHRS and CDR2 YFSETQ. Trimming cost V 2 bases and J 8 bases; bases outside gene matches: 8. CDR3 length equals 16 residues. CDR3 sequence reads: CASSLAGTGGVDEQFF. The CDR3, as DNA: TGCGCCAGCAGCTTAGCCGGGACAGGGGGCGTCGATGAGCAGTTCTTC.

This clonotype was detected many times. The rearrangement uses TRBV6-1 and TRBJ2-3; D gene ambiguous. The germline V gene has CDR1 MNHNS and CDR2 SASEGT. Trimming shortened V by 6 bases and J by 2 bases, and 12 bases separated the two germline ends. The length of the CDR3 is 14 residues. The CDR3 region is CASRPHGPTDTQYF. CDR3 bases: TGTGCCAGCAGACCGCACGGCCCCACAGATACGCAGTATTTT.

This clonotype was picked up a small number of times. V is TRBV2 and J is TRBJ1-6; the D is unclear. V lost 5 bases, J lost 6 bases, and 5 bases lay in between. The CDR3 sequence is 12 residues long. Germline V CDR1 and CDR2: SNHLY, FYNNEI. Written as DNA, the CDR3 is TGTGCCAGCAGTCAGAGTAATTCACCCCTCCACTTT. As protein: CASSQSNSPLHF.

Here the CDR3 reads CASSPWGGGQETQYF. CDR3 nucleotides: TGTGCCAGCAGCCCGTGGGGGGGCGGGCAAGAGACCCAGTACTTC. V gene TRBV9 combines with J gene TRBJ2-5, with D possibly matching TRBD2 (7 bases). Germline CDR1 SGDLS, CDR2 YYNGEE. The V gene lost 4 bases and the J gene lost 2 bases, with 15 bases spanning the gap. The CDR3 totals 15 residues.

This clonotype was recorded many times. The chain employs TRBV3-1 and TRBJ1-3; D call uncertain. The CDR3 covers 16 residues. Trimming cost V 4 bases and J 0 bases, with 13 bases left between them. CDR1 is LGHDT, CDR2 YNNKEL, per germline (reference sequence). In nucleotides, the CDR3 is TGTGCCAGCAGCCCCTTCGGAATAGGCTCTGGAAACACCATATATTTT. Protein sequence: CASSPFGIGSGNTIYF.

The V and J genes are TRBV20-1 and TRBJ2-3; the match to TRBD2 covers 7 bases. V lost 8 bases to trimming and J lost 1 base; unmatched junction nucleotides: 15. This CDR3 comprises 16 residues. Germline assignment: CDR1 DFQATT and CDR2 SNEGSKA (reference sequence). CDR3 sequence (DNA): TGCAGTCCCTCGGACAATTCCCGGGGGGGCACAGATACGCAGTATTTT. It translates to CSPSDNSRGGTDTQYF.

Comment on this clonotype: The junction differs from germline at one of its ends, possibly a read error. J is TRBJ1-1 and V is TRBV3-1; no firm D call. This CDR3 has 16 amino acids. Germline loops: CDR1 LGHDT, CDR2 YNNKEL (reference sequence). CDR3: CAGSQGIQFEGTEASF. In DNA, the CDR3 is TGTGCCGGCAGCCAAGGTATCCAATTCGAGGGCACTGAAGCTTCCTTT. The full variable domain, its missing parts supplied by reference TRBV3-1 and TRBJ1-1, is DTAVSQTPKYLVTQMGNDKSIKCEQNLGHDTMYWYKQDSKKFLKIMFSYNNKELIINETVPNRFSPKSPDKAHLNLHINSLELGDSAVYFCAGSQGIQFEGTEASFGQGTRLTVV.

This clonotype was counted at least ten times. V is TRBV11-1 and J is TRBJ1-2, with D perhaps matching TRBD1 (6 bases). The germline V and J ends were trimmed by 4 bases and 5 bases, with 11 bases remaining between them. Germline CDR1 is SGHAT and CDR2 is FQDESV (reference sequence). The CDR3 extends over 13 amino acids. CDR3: CASSSQGNYGYTF. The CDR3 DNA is TGTGCCAGCAGCTCACAGGGCAATTATGGCTACACCTTC.

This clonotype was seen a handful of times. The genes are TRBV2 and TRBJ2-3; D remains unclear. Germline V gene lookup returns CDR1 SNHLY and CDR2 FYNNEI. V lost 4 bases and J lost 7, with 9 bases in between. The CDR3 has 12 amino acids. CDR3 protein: CASSGTGNTQYF. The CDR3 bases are TGTGCCAGCAGTGGGACGGGCAATACGCAGTATTTT.

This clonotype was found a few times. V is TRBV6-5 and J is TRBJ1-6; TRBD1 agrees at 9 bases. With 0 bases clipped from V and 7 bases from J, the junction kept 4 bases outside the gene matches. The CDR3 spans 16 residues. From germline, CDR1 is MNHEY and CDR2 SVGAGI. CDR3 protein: CASSYSRGQGNSPLHF. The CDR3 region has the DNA TGTGCCAGCAGTTACTCGAGAGGACAGGGGAATTCACCCCTCCACTTT.